The subject of this entry is one T cell receptor beta chain. Its specificity is unknown. TCRdb reprocessed the 5' RACE reads and reports one entry per CDR3 protein, with no DNA. Its listing shows about 380,000 distinct CDR3 sequences. CDR3 length equals 13 residues. This entry is derived from a study of monozygotic twins with inflammatory bowel disease. The study, taken as a whole, reports: IBD patients shared fewer clonotypes with others than healthy twins, especially with disease activity.

With no T cell sorting beforehand, total RNA was isolated from whole blood. Sequencing was carried out using blood. This clonotype was sampled from a human donor with ulcerative colitis or Crohn's disease, or a healthy co-twin of an affected twin (not recorded which). The chain employs TRBV12-3 or TRBV12-4 and TRBJ1-1; TCRdb designates TRBD1, a call that cannot be tested without DNA. This CDR3 reads CASSKQGFTEAFF.